The rows below give T cell receptor beta chains drawn from one sample of a study of blood T cell repertoires in COVID-19. Profiling relied on immunoSEQ multiplex PCR, and the TCRdb table lists in-frame clones only, not all of them. This sample has fewer than 120,000 clones, with almost 80% found just once. The source material was peripheral blood. The receptors derive from a woman of 80 years or more with active or convalescent COVID-19. Each CDR3 is given with its conserved first and last residue. D genes are given only for firm matches. The size field is filled for only some rows; it gives once, few, many or a size class.

clone size: NA; V gene: TRBV5-8; D gene: NA; J gene: TRBJ1-1; CDR3 DNA: TGTGCCAGCAGCTTGTCCCGACAGATGAACACTGAAGCTTTCTTT; CDR3 protein: CASSLSRQMNTEAFF
clone size: NA; V gene: TRBV5-1; D gene: NA; J gene: TRBJ1-1; CDR3 DNA: TGCGCCAGCAGTTTCACAGGCTCGAGGACTGAAGCTTTCTTT; CDR3 protein: CASSFTGSRTEAFF
clone size: NA; V gene: TRBV28; D gene: TRBD2; J gene: TRBJ2-7; CDR3 DNA: TGTGCCAGCAGTACCCCCTCTAGCGGGAGTCGCTACGAGCAGTACTTC; CDR3 protein: CASSTPSSGSRYEQYF
clone size: NA; V gene: TRBV10-3; D gene: TRBD1; J gene: TRBJ1-1; CDR3 DNA: TGTGCCATCACCCCGGCAGGACAGGGCTGGAACACTGAAGCTTTCTTT; CDR3 protein: CAITPAGQGWNTEAFF
clone size: few; V gene: TRBV11-3; D gene: NA; J gene: TRBJ2-3; CDR3 DNA: TGTGCCAGCAGCTTCCTTTTCACAGATACGCAGTATTTT; CDR3 protein: CASSFLFTDTQYF
clone size: NA; V gene: TRBV28; D gene: NA; J gene: TRBJ1-4; CDR3 DNA: TGTGCCAGCAGGGCAGGGGAAGAAAAACTGTTTTTT; CDR3 protein: CASRAGEEKLFF
clone size: NA; V gene: TRBV7-3; D gene: NA; J gene: TRBJ1-5; CDR3 DNA: TGTGCCAGCAGCTTAAACAGGGATCAGCCCCAGCATTTT; CDR3 protein: CASSLNRDQPQHF
clone size: NA; V gene: TRBV6-5; D gene: NA; J gene: TRBJ1-1; CDR3 DNA: TGTGCCAGCAGTTCCTCCCGGGTAGACAACACTGAAGCTTTCTTT; CDR3 protein: CASSSSRVDNTEAFF
clone size: NA; V gene: TRBV7-2; D gene: TRBD2; J gene: TRBJ2-5; CDR3 DNA: TGTGCCAGCAGCTTATTTGGACTAGCGGAAGAGACCCAGTACTTC; CDR3 protein: CASSLFGLAEETQYF
clone size: NA; V gene: TRBV27; D gene: TRBD2; J gene: TRBJ2-2; CDR3 DNA: TGTGCCAGCAGTTTATTCCTAGCGGGAGGCGCGACCGGGGAGCTGTTTTTT; CDR3 protein: CASSLFLAGGATGELFF
clone size: medium-sized; V gene: TRBV4-2; D gene: TRBD1; J gene: TRBJ1-2; CDR3 DNA: TGTGCCAGCAGCCAGGGAACAGGGGTGGGTTCGGATGGCTACACCTTC; CDR3 protein: CASSQGTGVGSDGYTF
clone size: NA; V gene: TRBV18; D gene: NA; J gene: TRBJ1-2; CDR3 DNA: TGTGCCAGCTCACCACCGGGAGGACCCTATGGCTACACCTTC; CDR3 protein: CASSPPGGPYGYTF
clone size: NA; V gene: TRBV2; D gene: TRBD1; J gene: TRBJ1-6; CDR3 DNA: TGTGCCAGCAGGCAGACAGGGTATAATTCACCCCTCCACTTT; CDR3 protein: CASRQTGYNSPLHF
clone size: once; V gene: TRBV18; D gene: TRBD2; J gene: TRBJ2-3; CDR3 DNA: TGTGCCAGCTCGAAACCTAGCGGGAGAATCGCAGATACGCAGTATTTT; CDR3 protein: CASSKPSGRIADTQYF
clone size: NA; V gene: TRBV5-1; D gene: TRBD1; J gene: TRBJ1-2; CDR3 DNA: TGCGCCAGCAGCAAGGGACAGGGAGCTAACTATGGCTACACCTTC; CDR3 protein: CASSKGQGANYGYTF
clone size: NA; V gene: TRBV4-2; D gene: TRBD1; J gene: TRBJ1-1; CDR3 DNA: TGTGCCAGCAGCCCAAACGGACAGGGGGGAGCATACACTGAAGCTTTCTTT; CDR3 protein: CASSPNGQGGAYTEAFF
clone size: once; V gene: TRBV19; D gene: TRBD2; J gene: TRBJ2-7; CDR3 DNA: TGTGCCAGTAGTATAGTATGGAGCGGGAGGGCCGGCGAGCAGTACTTC; CDR3 protein: CASSIVWSGRAGEQYF
clone size: NA; V gene: TRBV3-1/TRBV3-2; D gene: NA; J gene: TRBJ2-6; CDR3 DNA: TGTGCCAGCAGTCGATACTTCTCAGGTTCCGGGGCCAACGTCCTGACTTTC; CDR3 protein: CASSRYFSGSGANVLTF
clone size: NA; V gene: TRBV19; D gene: NA; J gene: TRBJ2-1; CDR3 DNA: TGTGCCACTACCCTGGGGGCGAGCTCCTACAATGAGCAGTTCTTC; CDR3 protein: CATTLGASSYNEQFF
clone size: once; V gene: TRBV2; D gene: NA; J gene: TRBJ2-5; CDR3 DNA: TGTGCCAGCACCAGGGACAACCAAGAGACCCAGTACTTC; CDR3 protein: CASTRDNQETQYF
clone size: NA; V gene: TRBV10-3; D gene: TRBD2; J gene: TRBJ2-5; CDR3 DNA: TGTGCCATCAGTGATCTAGCGGGCGCCCAAGAGACCCAGTACTTC; CDR3 protein: CAISDLAGAQETQYF
clone size: NA; V gene: TRBV5-5; D gene: NA; J gene: TRBJ1-1; CDR3 DNA: TGTGCCAGCAGCCCTCTCCACAGTGAAGCTTTCTTT; CDR3 protein: CASSPLHSEAFF
clone size: NA; V gene: TRBV5-1; D gene: NA; J gene: TRBJ1-2; CDR3 DNA: TGCGCCAGCAGCTTGGACAGGGACGGCTACACCTTC; CDR3 protein: CASSLDRDGYTF
clone size: NA; V gene: TRBV3-1/TRBV3-2; D gene: NA; J gene: TRBJ1-2; CDR3 DNA: TGTGCCAGCAGCCAAGAATACACAGGCAGGGGCTACACCTTC; CDR3 protein: CASSQEYTGRGYTF
clone size: once; V gene: TRBV20-1; D gene: NA; J gene: TRBJ2-1; CDR3 DNA: TGCAGTGCTAGTTGGTTAGCGGTAATAAATGAGCAGTTCTTC; CDR3 protein: CSASWLAVINEQFF
clone size: few; V gene: TRBV5-5; D gene: TRBD1; J gene: TRBJ1-2; CDR3 DNA: TGTGCCAGCAGCTTGGGACAGGGGAGATTCGGCTACACCTTC; CDR3 protein: CASSLGQGRFGYTF
clone size: NA; V gene: TRBV5-1; D gene: NA; J gene: TRBJ1-6; CDR3 DNA: TGCGCCAGCAGCTTGACGGACAGCTATTACAATTCACCCCTCCACTTT; CDR3 protein: CASSLTDSYYNSPLHF
clone size: NA; V gene: TRBV7-2; D gene: NA; J gene: TRBJ1-2; CDR3 DNA: TGTGCCAGCAGCGTTCGCCGGGCCCCGGGAGGCTACACCTTC; CDR3 protein: CASSVRRAPGGYTF
clone size: NA; V gene: TRBV19; D gene: NA; J gene: TRBJ1-6; CDR3 DNA: TGTGCCGGCAGAGCGTCGGACAGCTATAATTCACCCCTCCACTTT; CDR3 protein: CAGRASDSYNSPLHF
clone size: NA; V gene: TRBV9; D gene: TRBD2; J gene: TRBJ2-1; CDR3 DNA: TGTGCCAGCAGCCGTATAGCGGGAGGTTCCTACAATGAGCAGTTCTTC; CDR3 protein: CASSRIAGGSYNEQFF
clone size: NA; V gene: TRBV7-9; D gene: NA; J gene: TRBJ2-5; CDR3 DNA: TGTGCCAGCAGCTTAGTTCCGGAGACCCAGTACTTC; CDR3 protein: CASSLVPETQYF
clone size: NA; V gene: TRBV11-3; D gene: TRBD2; J gene: TRBJ2-1; CDR3 DNA: TGTGCCAGCAGCTTCTCGGGAGGTATGAATGAGCAGTTCTTC; CDR3 protein: CASSFSGGMNEQFF
clone size: NA; V gene: TRBV5-1; D gene: NA; J gene: TRBJ2-1; CDR3 DNA: TGCGCCAGCAGCTTGTTTACAGGGCGGGATGAGCAGTTCTTC; CDR3 protein: CASSLFTGRDEQFF
clone size: NA; V gene: TRBV25-1; D gene: NA; J gene: TRBJ2-2; CDR3 DNA: TGTGCCAGCAGTGCCCCATACAGGGCGAACACCGGGGAGCTGTTTTTT; CDR3 protein: CASSAPYRANTGELFF
clone size: NA; V gene: TRBV9; D gene: TRBD1; J gene: TRBJ1-6; CDR3 DNA: TGTGCCAGCAGCGTAGGAGGGACAGGGCTATCACCCCTCCACTTT; CDR3 protein: CASSVGGTGLSPLHF
clone size: NA; V gene: TRBV9; D gene: TRBD2; J gene: TRBJ2-3; CDR3 DNA: TGTGCCAGCAGCAGGAGAGCGGGAGGGCGAGCAGATACGCAGTATTTT; CDR3 protein: CASSRRAGGRADTQYF
clone size: NA; V gene: TRBV3-1/TRBV3-2; D gene: NA; J gene: TRBJ1-2; CDR3 DNA: TGTGCCAGCAGCCCCCGCACAGGGCTAGGCTACACCTTC; CDR3 protein: CASSPRTGLGYTF
clone size: NA; V gene: TRBV7-8; D gene: TRBD1; J gene: TRBJ1-1; CDR3 DNA: TGTGCCAGCAGCTTAGGAGGCAGGGGGTTAGATGAAGCTTTCTTT; CDR3 protein: CASSLGGRGLDEAFF
clone size: NA; V gene: TRBV5-1; D gene: NA; J gene: TRBJ1-2; CDR3 DNA: TGCGCCAGCAGCCCCCCCGGTACAGGGATTAACTATGGCTACACCTTC; CDR3 protein: CASSPPGTGINYGYTF
clone size: few; V gene: TRBV5-4; D gene: NA; J gene: TRBJ2-5; CDR3 DNA: TGTGCCAGCGGGGCATTAGGGGAGACCCAGTACTTC; CDR3 protein: CASGALGETQYF